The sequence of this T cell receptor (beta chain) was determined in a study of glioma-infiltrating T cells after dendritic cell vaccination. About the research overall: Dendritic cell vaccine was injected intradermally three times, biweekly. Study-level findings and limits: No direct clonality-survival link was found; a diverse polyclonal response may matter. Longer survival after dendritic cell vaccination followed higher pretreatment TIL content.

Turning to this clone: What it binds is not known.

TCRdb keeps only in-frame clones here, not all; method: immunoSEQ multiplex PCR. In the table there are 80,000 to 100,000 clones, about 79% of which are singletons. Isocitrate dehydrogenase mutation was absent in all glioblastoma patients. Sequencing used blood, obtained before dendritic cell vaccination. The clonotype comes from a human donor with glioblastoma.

The CDR3 reads CASSVTSGSRGEQYF. CDR3 coding DNA: TGTGCCAGCAGCGTGACTAGCGGGAGTAGAGGAGAGCAGTACTTC. V usage is TRBV13 and J usage is TRBJ2-5, with 12 bases lining up with TRBD2. Trimming took 5 bases from V and 11 from J; bases not matched to a gene: 12. Germline CDR1 PRHDT, CDR2 FYEKMQ (reference sequence). This CDR3 is built from 15 residues. Using reference TRBV13 and TRBJ2-5 for the parts outside the CDR3, the full variable domain is AAGVIQSPRHLIKEKRETATLKCYPIPRHDTVYWYQQGPGQDPQFLISFYEKMQSDKGSIPDRFSAQQFSDYHSELNMSSLELGDSALYFCASSVTSGSRGEQYFGPGTRLLVL.